This is a list of T cell receptor beta chains from one sample in a study of shared clonotypes between healthy human individuals. Repertoires were generated with immunoSEQ multiplex PCR, while TCRdb's copy carries only in-frame clones and drops some. The sample has approximately 740,000 clones; 80% to 95% are singletons. The specimen was naive CD8+ T cells sorted from blood. These receptors were obtained from a man aged 25 to 45 in good health. The CDR3 runs from the conserved cysteine through the conserved F or W. The D gene is left open where the match is weak.

v_gene	d_gene	j_gene	CDR3aa
TRBV7-9	.	TRBJ1-4	CASRVTGDNEKLFF
TRBV7-9	.	TRBJ1-5	CASSFGGNQPQHF
TRBV18	.	TRBJ2-2	CASSRTDGGNTGELFF
TRBV6-6	.	TRBJ2-7	CASRDGSSYEQYF
TRBV5-5	TRBD2	TRBJ2-3	CASSFLAGGPHSTDTQYF
TRBV12-2	.	TRBJ2-1	CASRLAVGTVNEQFF
TRBV7-9	.	TRBJ1-2	CASSLVRGDWDYGYTF
TRBV30	.	TRBJ2-7	CAWSAPAAGQKAYEQYF
TRBV29-1	.	TRBJ2-1	CSVEVGDEQFF
TRBV6-1	.	TRBJ2-7	CASSESWNEQYF
TRBV7-9	TRBD1	TRBJ2-5	CASSLVGTGGYQETQYF
TRBV9	.	TRBJ2-2	CASSSPPVPKNTGELFF
TRBV5-1	.	TRBJ2-3	CASSLARPADTQYF
TRBV10-3	TRBD1	TRBJ1-1	CAIAGTGVNTEAFF
TRBV6-1	TRBD1	TRBJ1-3	CASSEDRGTGNTIYF
TRBV11-2	.	TRBJ1-5	CASSLDPGQPQHF
TRBV6-5	.	TRBJ2-7	CASNPLGGSYEQYF
TRBV5-5	TRBD1	TRBJ1-2	CASSTTGTDYGYTF
TRBV4-2	.	TRBJ2-1	CASSQENSWSYNEQFF
TRBV27	.	TRBJ1-2	CASSAAGGSNYGYTF
TRBV29-1	TRBD2	TRBJ2-1	CSVDPTSGYNEQFF
TRBV4-3	.	TRBJ1-1	CASSQDLGQMNTEAFF
TRBV9	TRBD2	TRBJ2-1	CASSVEGRAYNEQFF
TRBV11-2	TRBD1	TRBJ2-7	CASSLAGTAYEQYF
TRBV2	.	TRBJ2-4	CASSEAKGKNIQYF